The rows below give T cell receptor beta chains drawn from one sample of a study of glioma-infiltrating T cells after dendritic cell vaccination. Measured with immunoSEQ multiplex PCR; TCRdb has only the in-frame clones, and not every one. In the table there are about 46,000 clones, approximately 90% of which are singletons. The input for sequencing was blood, taken after dendritic cell vaccination. These receptors all stem from a human donor with glioblastoma. Each CDR3 is given with its conserved first and last residue. Each record gives: D gene, clone size, V gene, J gene, CDR3 protein, CDR3 DNA. The D gene is left open where the match is weak. The size field is filled for only some rows; it gives once, few, many or a size class.

>TRBD2|-|TRBV6-5|TRBJ2-1
CASSYSGLANNEQFF
TGTGCCAGCAGTTACTCGGGACTAGCGAACAATGAGCAGTTCTTC
>TRBD2|-|TRBV4-3|TRBJ2-1
CASSEVGREGRREQFF
TGCGCCAGCAGCGAAGTGGGGCGGGAGGGCCGGCGGGAGCAGTTCTTC
>TRBD1|-|TRBV7-3|TRBJ1-4
CASSFPRGIANEKLFF
TGTGCCAGCAGCTTCCCCAGGGGGATAGCTAATGAAAAACTGTTTTTT
>TRBD2|-|TRBV28|TRBJ2-3
CASSLLAGVGDTQYF
TGTGCCAGCAGTTTATTAGCGGGAGTAGGTGATACGCAGTATTTT
>TRBD2|-|TRBV2|TRBJ2-3
CASTLTSGIHTDTQYF
TGTGCCAGCACCCTTACTAGCGGGATACACACAGATACGCAGTATTTT
>-|-|TRBV11-2|TRBJ2-1
CASSSRDLSGNEQFF
TGTGCCAGCAGCTCGCGGGACTTATCGGGCAATGAGCAGTTCTTC
>TRBD1|-|TRBV18|TRBJ1-1
CASSSGTGGKNTEAFF
TGTGCCAGCTCGTCCGGGACAGGAGGGAAGAACACTGAAGCTTTCTTT
>TRBD2|-|TRBV28|TRBJ2-1
CASRPQAGVSVF
TGTGCCAGCCGGCCCCAAGCGGGAGTCTCAGTCTTC
>-|-|TRBV6-1|TRBJ1-1
CASRMGQDTEAFF
TGTGCCAGCAGGATGGGACAAGACACTGAAGCTTTCTTT
>-|once|TRBV14|TRBJ2-7
CASSRFKAGRHGISYEQYF
TGTGCCAGCAGCCGTTTTAAGGCGGGGCGGCACGGAATTTCCTACGAGCAGTACTTC
>-|-|TRBV7-2|TRBJ1-5
CASSLEYRHQPQHF
TGTGCCAGCAGCTTAGAGTACAGGCACCAGCCCCAGCATTTT
>-|-|TRBV5-1|TRBJ2-3
CASSLAGDTQYF
TGCGCCAGCAGCTTGGCGGGGGATACGCAGTATTTT
>TRBD1|-|TRBV27|TRBJ1-1
CASSRDRASPLNTEAFF
TGTGCCAGCAGTCGGGACAGGGCCTCACCCTTGAACACTGAAGCTTTCTTT
>-|-|TRBV7-3|TRBJ2-7
CASNALSGTVYEQYF
TGTGCCAGCAACGCACTTAGTGGGACTGTCTACGAGCAGTACTTC
>-|-|TRBV19|TRBJ1-2
CASSTPPGYVRKIYGYTF
TGTGCCAGTAGTACGCCACCGGGATACGTGAGAAAAATCTATGGCTACACCTTC
>-|-|TRBV6-5|TRBJ1-6
CASSYSDRTSPLHF
TGTGCCAGCAGTTATTCCGACAGAACCTCACCCCTCCACTTT
>-|-|TRBV30|TRBJ2-5
CAVNRLVGETQYF
TGTGCCGTAAATCGACTAGTCGGGGAGACCCAGTACTTC
>TRBD1|-|TRBV7-3|TRBJ2-7
CASSSDRSYEQYF
TGTGCCAGCAGCTCGGACAGGAGCTACGAGCAGTACTTC
>-|-|TRBV7-2|TRBJ2-5
CASSHLGGFQETQYF
TGTGCCAGCAGCCACCTCGGAGGATTCCAAGAGACCCAGTACTTC
>TRBD2|-|TRBV5-6|TRBJ2-3
CASNSLAGGPGTDTQYF
TGTGCCAGCAACTCACTAGCGGGAGGGCCGGGCACAGATACGCAGTATTTT
>TRBD1|-|TRBV14|TRBJ2-1
CASSQDLETGGVRVRNEQFF
TGTGCCAGCAGCCAAGATCTGGAGACAGGGGGCGTGAGGGTGAGAAATGAGCAGTTCTTC
>TRBD1|few|TRBV28|TRBJ2-7
CASSLGTASYEQYF
TGTGCCAGCAGTCTGGGGACAGCCTCCTACGAGCAGTACTTC
>-|-|TRBV4-1|TRBJ2-6
CASSSQGSGANVLTF
TGCGCCAGCAGCTCACAGGGTTCTGGGGCCAACGTCCTGACTTTC
>TRBD1|-|TRBV2|TRBJ1-5
CASRADRASNQPQHF
TGTGCCAGCAGAGCCGACAGGGCTTCAAATCAGCCCCAGCATTTT
>-|-|TRBV21-1|TRBJ1-2
CASNSYGYTF
TGTGCCAGCAACTCCTATGGCTACACCTTC
>-|-|TRBV14|TRBJ2-2
CASSRLGGTGELFF
TGTGCCAGCAGTAGACTAGGAGGGACCGGGGAGCTGTTTTTT
>-|few|TRBV19|TRBJ1-3
CASRDSTSSGNTIYF
TGTGCCAGTAGGGACTCAACCAGCTCTGGAAACACCATATATTTT
>TRBD1|-|TRBV7-2|TRBJ1-4
CASSLLDRALNEKLFF
TGTGCCAGCAGCTTATTGGACAGGGCCCTCAATGAAAAACTGTTTTTT
>-|few|TRBV25-1|TRBJ2-1
CASSVASLEQFF
TGTGCCAGCAGTGTCGCTTCTCTAGAGCAGTTCTTC
>TRBD2|once|TRBV13|TRBJ2-3
CASSLDWTSGITDTQYF
TGTGCCAGCAGCTTAGACTGGACTAGCGGGATCACAGATACGCAGTATTTT
>-|-|TRBV2|TRBJ1-1
CASSGGGGFRAFF
TGTGCCAGCAGTGGCGGTGGGGGGTTTCGGGCTTTCTTT
>-|-|TRBV5-1|TRBJ1-2
CASSLRAQYDGYTF
TGCGCCAGCAGCCTCAGGGCCCAATACGATGGCTACACCTTC
>-|-|TRBV11-2|TRBJ2-1
CASSLGAGEQGTSYNEQFF
TGTGCCAGCAGCTTAGGGGCTGGAGAGCAGGGGACGTCCTACAATGAGCAGTTCTTC
>TRBD2|-|TRBV5-4|TRBJ2-7
CASSPGLAGAYEQYF
TGTGCCAGCAGCCCGGGACTAGCGGGGGCCTACGAGCAGTACTTC
>TRBD2|-|TRBV29-1|TRBJ2-7
CSVLGLAGGYEQYF
TGCAGCGTCCTGGGACTAGCGGGAGGGTACGAGCAGTACTTC
>-|-|TRBV19|TRBJ2-7
CASSPFPGEQYF
TGTGCCAGTAGTCCATTTCCGGGCGAGCAGTACTTC
>TRBD1|-|TRBV28|TRBJ1-5
CASSTGGRQPQHF
TGTGCCAGCAGCACAGGGGGCCGACAGCCCCAGCATTTT
>-|once|TRBV4-2|TRBJ1-5
CASSRIFRGFGENQPQHF
TGTGCCAGCAGCCGAATATTCCGGGGGTTTGGAGAAAATCAGCCCCAGCATTTT
>-|-|TRBV25-1|TRBJ1-1
CASSAPRRIGGAEAFF
TGTGCCAGCAGTGCGCCCCGTCGGATCGGAGGCGCTGAAGCTTTCTTT
>TRBD1|-|TRBV6-6|TRBJ1-4
CASNIQGQSNEKLFF
TGTGCCAGCAATATACAGGGGCAAAGTAATGAAAAACTGTTTTTT
>TRBD1|-|TRBV27|TRBJ1-2
CASSLKDTGEGYTF
TGTGCCAGCAGCCTAAAAGACACAGGGGAAGGCTACACCTTC
>TRBD2|once|TRBV13|TRBJ2-3
CASSSLGLAGVETQYF
TGTGCCAGCAGCTCGCTGGGACTAGCGGGAGTGGAAACGCAGTATTTT